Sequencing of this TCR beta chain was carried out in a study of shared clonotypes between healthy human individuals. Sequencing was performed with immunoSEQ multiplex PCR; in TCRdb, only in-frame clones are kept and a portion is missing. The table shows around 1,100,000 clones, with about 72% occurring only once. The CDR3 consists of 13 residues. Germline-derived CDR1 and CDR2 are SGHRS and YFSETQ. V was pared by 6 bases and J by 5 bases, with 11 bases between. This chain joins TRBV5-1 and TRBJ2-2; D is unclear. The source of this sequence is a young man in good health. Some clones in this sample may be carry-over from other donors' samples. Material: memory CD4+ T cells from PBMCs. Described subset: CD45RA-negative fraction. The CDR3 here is CASTLLSTGELFF. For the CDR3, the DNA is TGCGCCAGCACCCTCTTGAGTACCGGGGAGCTGTTTTTT. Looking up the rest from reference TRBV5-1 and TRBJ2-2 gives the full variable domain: KAGVTQTPRYLIKTRGQQVTLSCSPISGHRSVSWYQQTPGQGLQFLFEYFSETQRNKGNFPGRFSGRQFSNSRSEMNVSTLELGDSALYLCASTLLSTGELFFGEGSRLTVL.